The present T cell receptor beta chain was sequenced within a study of response to subunit inactivated influenza vaccine. Overall study results and limits: Few additional T cells are recruited per seasonal influenza vaccination, authors suggested.

TCRdb passed the RT-PCR reads through MiXCR, listing each CDR3 protein once. The data show hundreds of thousands of distinct CDR3 sequences, with approximately 15% seen just once and 6% to 7% held by the top ten. This CDR3 is 15 amino acids long. CDR1 and CDR2 from the germline V gene are SGHAT and FQNNGV. As to this clonotype: Its specificity is not known. Its ends do not fully match the called genes, so a read error is possible.

Sample: PBMCs from blood, taken 14 to 15 days before vaccination. This TCR was recovered from a man in his fifties who received an inactivated influenza vaccine. This chain uses TRBV11-2 with TRBJ2-1; 11 bases match TRBD2. The CDR3 is CSSSPLAGGYNEQFF. In DNA form, the CDR3 reads TGTTCCAGCAGCCCCCTAGCGGGGGGCTACAATGAGCAGTTCTTC.